The present entry profiles one TCR beta chain with its context. Only a few counts were recorded for this clonotype. Which antigen it targets is not known. The sample holds no much larger clone one base away, and base qualities are not on file. The donors were about 40 Caucasian individuals from Russia, aged about 6 to 95 years, who were systemically healthy. Roughly 10 milliliters of peripheral blood were collected from each donor into EDTA-treated Vacutainer tubes. PBMCs were isolated by Ficoll-Paque density-gradient centrifugation, with at least 6 million obtained per sample. Trizol reagent was used to extract total RNA from PBMCs, with at least 6 micrograms per sample. The percentages of naive CD45RAhigh/CD27high T cells were determined by flow cytometry on a PBMC aliquot from every donor. This entry is derived from a study of blood T cells in healthy people across ages (dated by TCRdb to about 2015). For the study in its entirety: In model experiments, template switching captured roughly one uniquely barcoded TCR beta cDNA molecule for every two T cells. Age-related changes in TCR beta repertoire diversity were measured in the study by deep sequencing normalized with unique cDNA molecular identifiers. The donors were divided into four age groups: young (average around 16 years), middle-aged (about 39), aged (about 62) and long-lived (around 87). Using the same blood draw, the study looked at two additional independent replicas of 1 million unique cDNA reads for two donors, one aged 18 to 30 and the other aged 80 or older.

The library was prepared using 5' RACE. Data came from an Illumina HiSeq 2500. The second PCR ran for about 6 to 12 cycles and used a J-beta primer mix along with a sample-barcoded 5' primer. A template-switch 5' adaptor carrying 12 random nucleotides introduced a unique molecular identifier onto each TCR beta cDNA molecule. Each sample yielded at least 2.5 million CDR3-containing paired-end reads. First-strand cDNA was synthesized from all RNA with the Mint cDNA synthesis kit, primed by a TRBC-specific oligonucleotide. Following uracil-DNA glycosylase treatment, a first 18-cycle PCR with universal primers M1SS and BC2_uni_R was performed on all cDNA. On the authors' methods: For normalization, 1 million high-quality reads, each with a distinct molecular identifier, were randomly selected from each sample. Reads sharing molecular identifiers were discarded rather than binned into consensus sequences. MiTCR, run with a Q25 quality threshold and the strictest error-elimination algorithm, handled CDR3 identification, clonotype clustering and error correction. A nonparametric unseen species model using Euler transformation provided a lower-bound estimate of total TCR beta diversity. Through fastp at Q25 and MiXCR, TCRdb rebuilt clones from the public reads, retaining in-frame beta chains. Entries that share a CDR3 protein sequence are merged under the most common genes and DNA. What appears here as the V and J calls and clone size reflects TCRdb's work, not the paper's. Here the sample has fewer than 600,000 distinct CDR3 sequences; over 25% occur a single time. 3% to 4% of the sample belongs to the ten largest clones.

The study at large found these results: Observed TCR beta diversity per million T cells fell roughly linearly with age, and a significant reduction was already apparent by age around 40. Because profiling used bulk unsorted PBMCs, naive and antigen-experienced compartments could not be compared conclusively. Donor CMV infection status was unknown, potentially confounding age-related changes in expanded clonotypes. Estimates of total diversity from one million sequenced T cells were regarded as lower bounds and underestimates. A strong correlation was found between observed TCR beta diversity and the percentage of naive T cells measured by flow cytometry. The long-lived group showed more naive CD4+ T cells, fewer expanded clones and increased TCR diversity than the aged group, suggesting age selection.

This sample also belongs to another study, concerning T cells of mothers and their children. Reported in the second study: Donors were nine systemically healthy Caucasian individuals: three mothers and their six children. cDNA synthesis consumed the entire amount of extracted RNA, loaded at approximately 1.6 ug RNA in each 15 ul reaction. In the second PCR, the M1S primer added sample barcodes and 2-4 random nucleotides. Each mother yielded over 9.5 million TCR beta CDR3 reads and each child 2.5 million to 3 million reads. Thymic selection similarly shapes TCR recombination output in related and unrelated pairs, with minor effect from inherited differences. Normalized repertoire overlap was always slightly but never significantly higher in related than unrelated mother-child pairs. Persistent microchimeric T cell clones were not detected, at a sensitivity of approximately 93 clones per million clonotypes. To look for features that set related mother-child pairs apart from unrelated individuals, the researchers ran deep NGS to compare the TCR beta repertoires of mothers and children. The mean age was about 37 +/- 4 years for the mothers and approximately 11 +/- 4 years for the children. After adapters were ligated using NEBNext reagents, the libraries underwent 100+100 nt paired-end sequencing on an Illumina HiSeq 2000. To prevent cross-contamination, the mother and child libraries were prepared one month apart and sequenced in separate runs. For each donor, somewhere between about 450,000 and 2,000,000 distinct TCR beta clonotypes were identified. Naive TCR beta clonotypes were estimated from low-frequency clonotypes matched to each donor's FACS-determined naive share, without sorting.

Source material: blood. The clonotype was recovered from a boy aged 2 to 10 in good health.

Here is the DNA: TGTGCCAGCAGTGAGGCAGGGAAAGTATACGAGCAGTACTTC. Translated, this gives CASSEAGKVYEQYF. The chain is encoded by TRBV25-1 joined to TRBJ2-7; the D gene is perhaps TRBD1, on 5 matching bases. V is cut by 3 bases and J by 4 bases, and the space between the germline ends is 13 bases. Based on the germline V gene, the CDR1 and CDR2 sequences are MGHDK and SYGVNS. The CDR3 goes from the cysteine to the phenylalanine over 14 residues. Only the CDR3 DNA is retained, 42 bases long and in frame from the first base.